Shown below are 20 T cell receptor beta chains from a single sample sequenced in a study of T cells in tumors and immune-related adverse events. Repertoires were generated with immunoSEQ multiplex PCR, while TCRdb's copy carries only in-frame clones and drops some. The data contain tens of thousands of clones, 80% to 95% of them seen just once; the ten biggest clones take up 1.3% to 1.5%. Sequencing used lymph node tissue, obtained from a patient treated with anti-PD-1 therapy. These receptors came from a female donor with metastatic renal cell carcinoma.

The V call is TRBV9, the J call TRBJ2-7, with 7 bases lining up with TRBD2. Trimming removed 4 bases from V and 5 bases from J; junction bases left unmatched: 9. The germline V gene has CDR1 SGDLS and CDR2 YYNGEE. The length of the CDR3 is 14 residues. The CDR3 bases are TGTGCCAGCAGCAGAGCGGGGTCCTTCGACGAGCAGTACTTC. Translation: CASSRAGSFDEQYF. Based on the CDR3 plus reference TRBV9 and TRBJ2-7, the full variable domain is DSGVTQTPKHLITATGQRVTLRCSPRSGDLSVYWYQQSLDQGLQFLIQYYNGEERAKGNILERFSAQQFPDLHSELNLSSLELGDSALYFCASSRAGSFDEQYFGPGTRLTVT.

This sequence joins TRBV11-2 and TRBJ2-3; 11 bases line up with TRBD2. Trimming at V came to 5 bases and at J to 2 bases, leaving 3 bases not matched to a gene. The CDR3 extends over 15 amino acids. From germline, CDR1 is SGHAT and CDR2 FQNNGV. CDR3: CASSLAGGYTDTQYF. The CDR3 region has the DNA TGTGCCAGCAGCCTAGCGGGAGGATACACAGATACGCAGTATTTT. Full variable domain (remainder filled in from reference TRBV11-2 and TRBJ2-3): EAGVAQSPRYKIIEKRQSVAFWCNPISGHATLYWYQQILGQGPKLLIQFQNNGVVDDSQLPKDRFSAERLKGVDSTLKIQPAKLEDSAVYLCASSLAGGYTDTQYFGPGTRLTVL.

This clone was picked up a small number of times. V is TRBV11-2 and J is TRBJ2-7; unclear D gene. V lost 5 bases, J lost 2 bases, and 13 bases lay in between. This CDR3 region has 14 residues. Germline assignment: CDR1 SGHAT and CDR2 FQNNGV. The CDR3 sequence: CASSPRTAAYEQYF. The DNA for the CDR3 is TGTGCCAGCAGCCCTAGGACCGCGGCCTACGAGCAGTACTTC. The full variable domain, completed using reference TRBV11-2 and TRBJ2-7, is EAGVAQSPRYKIIEKRQSVAFWCNPISGHATLYWYQQILGQGPKLLIQFQNNGVVDDSQLPKDRFSAERLKGVDSTLKIQPAKLEDSAVYLCASSPRTAAYEQYFGPGTRLTVT.

This clone was seen more than once but under ten times. This chain connects TRBV30 to TRBJ1-1, with 7 positions matching TRBD1. From germline, CDR1 is GTSNPN and CDR2 SVGIG (reference sequence). CDR3 size: 13 residues. V trimming: 1 base; J trimming: 10 bases; junction bases outside the gene matches: 9. The CDR3 protein is CAWSGRQGLGAFF. The CDR3 bases are TGTGCCTGGAGTGGACGACAGGGCCTTGGAGCTTTCTTT.

This chain uses TRBV20-1 with TRBJ2-7; D not certain. This CDR3 comprises 10 residues. V was clipped by 6 bases and J by 9 bases, with 12 bases between them. Germline lookup yields CDR1 DFQATT and CDR2 SNEGSKA (reference sequence). As DNA, the CDR3 is TGCAGTGCCTCCCCACTTGCGCAGTACTTC. Protein sequence: CSASPLAQYF.

The CDR3 loop reads CASRPGQGRRQYF. In DNA, the CDR3 is TGTGCCAGCAGGCCGGGACAGGGGAGGCGACAGTACTTC. The chain carries TRBV27 and TRBJ2-7; 10 nucleotides align to TRBD1. CDR1 and CDR2 (germline): MNHEY, SMNVEV (reference sequence). The CDR3 runs 13 residues. V was clipped by 6 bases and J by 10 bases; unmatched bases: 9.

The chain couples TRBV5-6 to TRBJ2-7; 10 bases are shared with TRBD1. The junction had 6 bases not matched to a gene; V was cut back by 3 bases and J by 6 bases. This CDR3 is built from 14 residues. Germline loops: CDR1 SGHDT, CDR2 YYEEEE. CDR3 residues: CASSSTGGGGEQYF. The CDR3 coding sequence is TGTGCCAGCAGCTCGACAGGGGGCGGGGGCGAGCAGTACTTC.

V usage is TRBV27 and J usage is TRBJ2-1; D possibly matches TRBD1 or TRBD2 (5 bases each). The CDR3 has 12 residues. Germline-derived CDR1 and CDR2 are MNHEY and SMNVEV (reference sequence). Trimming pared 6 bases from V and 6 bases from J, leaving 9 bases between. The CDR3 DNA reads TGTGCCAGCAGGGGGGTGGGCAATGAGCAGTTCTTC. It is translated as CASRGVGNEQFF.

J is TRBJ2-1 and V is TRBV2; D is ambiguous. Looked up from germline, CDR1 is SNHLY and CDR2 is FYNNEI. The CDR3 has 12 amino acids. Between the trimmed V and J ends, which lost 8 bases and 3 bases, there was a span of 8 bases. For the CDR3, the DNA is TGTGCCAGCGGGCAGAACTACAATGAGCAGTTCTTC. Its translation is CASGQNYNEQFF.

This chain joins TRBV6-5 and TRBJ2-1; 9 bases fit TRBD2. Germline CDR1 and CDR2: MNHEY and SVGAGI. This CDR3 spans 14 amino acids. Germline trimming cut 4 bases from V and 9 bases from J; bases unmatched to any gene: 7. CDR3: CASSSAGGPGEQFF. The CDR3, as DNA: TGTGCCAGCAGTTCGGCGGGAGGGCCCGGTGAGCAGTTCTTC.

The rearrangement uses TRBV6-6 and TRBJ2-7, with D perhaps TRBD1 (5 bases). The CDR3 contains 15 residues. Trimming left V 8 bases short and J 3 bases short, with 20 bases between. CDR1 is MNHNY, CDR2 SVGAGI, per germline (reference sequence). In nucleotides, the CDR3 is TGTGCCAGCTGTTCGACGATGGACACCGGCTACGAGCAGTACTTC. Translating gives CASCSTMDTGYEQYF.

The chain joins TRBV4-3 to TRBJ2-3; weak D call: TRBD2 (7 bases). Germline-derived CDR1 and CDR2 are LGHNA and YSLEER. The CDR3 is made up of 17 amino acids. Trimming left V 3 bases short and J 5 bases short, with 21 bases between. The CDR3 nucleotides read TGCGCCAGCAGCCAGGGGGGGCGGGGGCGATTGGGAGATACGCAGTATTTT. Encoded protein: CASSQGGRGRLGDTQYF.

The V gene is TRBV6-6, the J gene TRBJ2-5; D gene unclear. V gave up 6 bases and J gave up 5 bases, with 7 bases separating them. There are 11 residues in the CDR3. CDR1 and CDR2 (germline): MNHNY, SVGAGI (reference sequence). In DNA form, the CDR3 reads TGTGCCAGCAGGGCCTTGGAGACCCAGTACTTC. The encoded protein is CASRALETQYF.

The rearrangement links TRBV5-8 to TRBJ2-7, with TRBD2 matching 11 bases. Germline V lookup: CDR1 SGHTS, CDR2 YDEGEE. The J segment lost 4 bases and the V segment lost 2 bases, leaving 5 bases of the junction unmatched. CDR3 length: 15 residues. As DNA, the CDR3 is TGTGCCAGCAGCTTCCGACTAGCGGGATCGTACGAGCAGTACTTC. Translating gives CASSFRLAGSYEQYF.

The chain couples TRBV10-2 to TRBJ2-3; 11 bases fit TRBD2. CDR1 and CDR2 from the germline V gene are WSHSY and SAAADI. This CDR3 spans 15 amino acids. Unmatched junction bases numbered 3, after V lost 4 bases and J lost 3 bases. CDR3 loop: CASSGLAGFTDTQYF. The DNA for the CDR3 is TGCGCCAGCAGTGGACTAGCGGGGTTTACAGATACGCAGTATTTT.

This rearrangement joins TRBV4-1 to TRBJ2-1; D remains unclear. Germline values: CDR1 MGHRA, CDR2 YSYEKL. With 0 bases removed from V and 12 bases from J, the gap between germline ends came to 12 bases. The CDR3 runs 13 residues. CDR3 in DNA: TGCGCCAGCAGCCAAGAGTGGTCTACCCGGCAGTTCTTC. Its protein is CASSQEWSTRQFF.

This clone was seen a single time. This chain uses TRBV7-9 with TRBJ2-1, with D uncertain. This CDR3 has 15 residues. Germline CDR1 and CDR2: SEHNR and FQNEAQ (reference sequence). V gave up 5 bases and J gave up 0 bases, with 11 bases separating them. CDR3 sequence: CASSLDYSSYNEQFF. The CDR3 DNA follows: TGTGCCAGCAGCCTCGATTACTCCTCCTACAATGAGCAGTTCTTC. Full variable domain (rest looked up from reference TRBV7-9 and TRBJ2-1): DTGVSQNPRHKITKRGQNVTFRCDPISEHNRLYWYRQTLGQGPEFLTYFQNEAQLEKSRLLSDRFSAERPKGSFSTLEIQRTEQGDSAMYLCASSLDYSSYNEQFFGPGTRLTVL.

The chain joins TRBV7-9 to TRBJ2-7; maybe TRBD1 (5 bases). The CDR3 length is 14 residues. V was pared by 6 bases and J by 1 base, with 13 bases between. Germline loops: CDR1 SEHNR, CDR2 FQNEAQ (reference sequence). The CDR3 DNA sequence: TGTGCCAGCAGGTCAACAGGAGCGTCCTACGAGCAGTACTTC. As protein: CASRSTGASYEQYF.

The J gene is TRBJ2-7, the V gene TRBV11-2; 7 nucleotides line up with TRBD1. The CDR3 is 15 residues long. After removal of 5 bases from V and 0 bases from J, the junction contained 7 bases not matched to a gene. Looked up from germline, CDR1 is SGHAT and CDR2 is FQNNGV. As DNA, the CDR3 is TGTGCCAGCAGCGCGAACCGGGACAGCTCCTACGAGCAGTACTTC. Translating it yields CASSANRDSSYEQYF.

The chain uses TRBV29-1 and TRBJ1-1; D uncertain. The CDR3 runs to 13 residues. Germline assignment: CDR1 SQVTM and CDR2 ANQGSEA. Trimming cost V 4 bases and J 1 base, with 10 bases left between them. The DNA for the CDR3 is TGCAGCGTTGGCGCAGGTCAGAACACTGAAGCTTTCTTT. Its protein is CSVGAGQNTEAFF.